This entry describes one T cell receptor beta chain. This sample was included in a study of T-cell memory formation after mild COVID-19. Germline values: CDR1 SGHAT, CDR2 FQNNGV. V lost 1 base and J 2 bases, leaving 11 bases between the germline ends. CDR3 length: 15 amino acids. Constant-segment primers served in 5'RACE that generated TCR alpha and TCR beta cDNA libraries bearing sample barcodes and UMIs. TCRdb used MiXCR to reprocess the 5' RACE reads, holding one entry per CDR3 protein. The repertoire holds about 150,000 distinct CDR3 sequences, with roughly 24% as singletons. The chain is built from TRBV11-2 and TRBJ2-5, with a weak D call TRBD1 (6 bases). Material for sequencing was PBMCs or a T cell subset sorted from them (not recorded which). This clonotype was sampled from an adult woman who had mild COVID-19 (a few samples of this study predate the infection). Cell type and time point are not known. The CDR3 reads CASSLGFGQQETQYF. The CDR3 DNA follows: TGTGCCAGCAGCTTAGGCTTCGGACAGCAAGAGACCCAGTACTTC.